These 10 T cell receptor beta chains came from one sample sequenced in a study of CD8 T cells in Susac syndrome. With random hexamers, reverse transcription was performed on about 0.5 to 1 ug of RNA. TCRdb called the immunoSEQ multiplex PCR reads again in MiXCR, with one record for every CDR3 protein. The table records some 76,000 distinct CDR3 sequences, over 75% of them present only once. Input material: CD8+ T cells from PBMCs. Receptors originate from a human donor with multiple sclerosis.

The CDR3 DNA sequence: TGTGCCACCCTGGCCGTGGATGGCTACACCTTC. Its translation: CATLAVDGYTF. The chain joins TRBV25-1 to TRBJ1-2, with D unresolved. Trimming pared 10 bases from V and 6 bases from J, leaving 12 bases between. Per germline, CDR1 MGHDK and CDR2 SYGVNS. The CDR3 runs 11 residues.

This clonotype showed up just a few times. This chain joins TRBV28 and TRBJ2-1; a weak D match, TRBD2 (5 bases). The CDR3 sequence is 15 residues long. CDR1 MDHEN and CDR2 SYDVKM come from the germline V gene. V shed 5 bases and J shed 0 bases, with 11 bases lying between them. The CDR3 sequence is CASSRTGSSYNEQFF. CDR3 in DNA: TGTGCCAGCAGTAGGACGGGAAGCTCCTACAATGAGCAGTTCTTC.

This chain joins TRBV9 and TRBJ1-2, with 9 bases lining up with TRBD1. The CDR3 has 18 amino acids. Trimming cost V 0 bases and J 4 bases; bases outside gene matches: 13. Per germline, CDR1 SGDLS and CDR2 YYNGEE. The CDR3 DNA is TGTGCCAGCAGCGTAGCTAGCAGTCCGACAGGGGGATTCTATGGCTACACCTTC. Protein sequence: CASSVASSPTGGFYGYTF.

The chain links TRBV14 to TRBJ2-3; 7 positions match TRBD2. V gave up 1 base and J gave up 2 bases; unmatched junction bases: 3. CDR1 and CDR2 from the germline V gene are SGHDN and FVKESK. There are 15 residues in the CDR3. The CDR3 region has the DNA TGTGCCAGCAGCCAAGGACTAGCCTCCACAGATACGCAGTATTTT. Translated, it gives CASSQGLASTDTQYF. The full variable domain, its missing parts supplied by reference TRBV14 and TRBJ2-3, is EAGVTQFPSHSVIEKGQTVTLRCDPISGHDNLYWYRRVMGKEIKFLLHFVKESKQDESGMPNNRFLAERTGGTYSTLKVQPAELEDSGVYFCASSQGLASTDTQYFGPGTRLTVL.

V and J are TRBV6-4 and TRBJ2-1; a possible D gene is TRBD1 (6 bases). Germline V gene sequence: CDR1 MRHNA, CDR2 SNTAGT. The V end was cut by 3 bases, the J end by 0 bases, with 9 bases between. There are 15 residues in the CDR3. The CDR3 DNA is TGTGCCAGCAGTGAAGGGGGAGTCTCCTACAATGAGCAGTTCTTC. Amino acid sequence: CASSEGGVSYNEQFF.

The V call is TRBV9, the J call TRBJ2-2, with TRBD2 matching 10 bases. Per the germline V gene, CDR1 is SGDLS and CDR2 is YYNGEE. The CDR3 extends over 16 amino acids. J was trimmed by 7 bases and V by 4 bases; bases with no gene match: 10. For the CDR3, the DNA is TGTGCCAGCAGCCCCCTAGCGGGAGATAATTTCGGGGAGCTGTTTTTT. Translation gives CASSPLAGDNFGELFF.

This chain connects TRBV24-1 to TRBJ2-1, with D tentatively TRBD2 (6 bases). V gave up 5 bases and J gave up 0 bases, with 16 bases separating them. The CDR3 is 17 amino acids. Germline assignment: CDR1 KGHDR and CDR2 SFDVKD. This CDR3 reads CATSAPDAGSSYNEQFF. The CDR3 region has the DNA TGTGCCACCAGTGCTCCTGACGCGGGAAGCTCCTACAATGAGCAGTTCTTC.

This chain links TRBV9 with TRBJ2-5; D may be TRBD2 (6 bases). CDR1 SGDLS and CDR2 YYNGEE come from the germline V gene. This CDR3 is built from 14 residues. Trimming shortened V by 4 bases and J by 0 bases, and 10 bases separated the two germline ends. CDR3 in amino acids: CASSTGLYQETQYF. The CDR3 DNA reads TGTGCCAGCAGCACGGGACTGTACCAAGAGACCCAGTACTTC.

This sequence joins TRBV13 and TRBJ1-5; no reliable D call. From germline, CDR1 is PRHDT and CDR2 FYEKMQ (reference sequence). This CDR3 has 14 amino acids. Trimming removed 0 bases from V and 3 bases from J, with 6 bases in between. The CDR3 here is CASSLGQANQPQHF. The CDR3 region has the DNA TGTGCCAGCAGCTTAGGGCAGGCCAATCAGCCCCAGCATTTT.

V is TRBV27 and J is TRBJ2-3; the D gene is possibly TRBD1 (5 bases). The CDR3 covers 14 residues. V was clipped by 2 bases and J by 5 bases, with 11 bases between them. Per germline, CDR1 MNHEY and CDR2 SMNVEV (reference sequence). DNA for the CDR3: TGTGCCAGCAGTTTAGGCCAGGGCAGAGATACGCAGTATTTT. It yields the protein CASSLGQGRDTQYF.